The rows below give T cell receptor beta chains drawn from one sample of a study of blood T cell repertoires in COVID-19. TCRdb's copy holds only in-frame clones and misses some; the assay was immunoSEQ multiplex PCR. This sample has about 430,000 clones, with approximately 90% found just once. Sequenced: peripheral blood. Every receptor here comes from a man aged 18 to 29 with COVID-19, enrolled during active disease. CDR3s include the opening cysteine and the closing phenylalanine or tryptophan. D genes are given only for firm matches. Where a row states a size, it is once, few, many or the class of an expanded clone; other rows omit it.

>-|-|TRBV3-1/TRBV3-2
CASSQDARGLLETQYF
>-|TRBD1|TRBV5-8
CASSFWGQGMATQYF
>-|-|TRBV11-2
CASSQDSNISPLHF
>-|TRBD1|TRBV7-3
CASSLGGQGSETQYF
>once|TRBD1|TRBV29-1
CSVKQGGNTEAFF
>-|TRBD2|TRBV11-3
CASSYSGLYNEQFF
>-|TRBD2|TRBV5-1
CASTTSGLAPDTQYF
>-|-|TRBV11-3
CASSLGDINDQETQYF
>once|TRBD1|TRBV3-1/TRBV3-2
CASRPQGAVGYTF
>-|TRBD2|TRBV3-1/TRBV3-2
CASSPASGGTYNEQFF
>-|TRBD2|TRBV16
CASSQSPSGGGETQYF
>-|-|TRBV6-5
CASSYSVNQPQHF
>-|-|TRBV6-5
CASRSDRSTNEQYF
>-|-|TRBV19
CASSIGAGGSYEQYF
>few|-|TRBV2
CASSDSRAFQPQHF
>-|TRBD1|TRBV23-1
CASSQSNPGGHSPLHF
>-|-|TRBV4-1
CASSQGRGLGFYGYTF
>few|-|TRBV10-1
CASSERRAGEQYF
>-|TRBD2|TRBV6-5
CASSTFAGVNEQYF
>-|TRBD2|TRBV5-1
CASSLVTGTSGSYEQYF
>-|TRBD2|TRBV3-1/TRBV3-2
CASSPKTSGRGYTQYF
>-|-|TRBV7-7
CASSFGGADTQYF
>-|-|TRBV27
CASSFREGYEQYF
>once|-|TRBV6-1
CASSDTDWYSNQPQHF
>-|TRBD2|TRBV5-1
CASSLSPSGENTGELFF
>-|-|TRBV14
CASSRDWYTQYF
>once|-|TRBV12-3/TRBV12-4
CASKEAGTDTQYF
>few|-|TRBV5-1
CASSLTEGEQYF
>-|-|TRBV12-3/TRBV12-4
CASSPRGNQPQHF
>-|-|TRBV12-2
CASRPPREHSYTIYF
>-|TRBD1|TRBV10-1
CASSWGQGPGANVLTF
>-|-|TRBV5-1
CASSSPAGARGYTF
>-|TRBD1|TRBV29-1
CSAGQGTSYEQYF
>-|-|TRBV7-9
CASTRLVSNNEQFF
>-|-|TRBV7-3
CASSLYRVDIQYF
>-|TRBD2|TRBV14
CASSQASGNQETQYF
>-|-|TRBV3-1/TRBV3-2
CASSQLAGQGYGYTF
>-|-|TRBV19
CASSTAYEQYF
>-|TRBD1|TRBV7-9
CASSPDTGGVQFF
>-|TRBD1|TRBV19
CASSRTGLSTQETQYF
>-|-|TRBV3-1/TRBV3-2
CASRGLQRGLYGYTF
>-|-|TRBV7-9
CATTLQGSGNTIYF
>-|TRBD2|TRBV2
CASSALLADQETQYF
>-|-|TRBV19
CASSTTSGRDFNSPLHF
>-|TRBD1|TRBV12-5
CASGSTQRQGRLWPQHF
>-|TRBD2|TRBV2
CASRGGSSYEQYF
>-|-|TRBV27
CASSRRGGQETQYF
>once|TRBD2|TRBV10-1
CASLLPGTSETYEQYF